Sequencing of this T cell receptor beta chain was carried out in a study of cytomegalovirus exposure and HLA in healthy donors. A multiplex PCR was run with 60 Vbeta primers and 13 Jbeta primers. In the study's own analysis: There were about 80 million unique TCR beta chains by a later count, and 10 million to 12 million of them were shared. TCRdb's table, derived via immunoSEQ multiplex PCR, lists solely in-frame clones and lacks some. That table is the source of V, J and clone size, and D and trimming were worked out from the DNA. The sample has roughly 140,000 clones, 55% to 85% seen once. Germline CDR1 and CDR2: SGHTA and FQGTGA. Trimming pared 4 bases from V and 4 bases from J, leaving 16 bases between. The CDR3 runs to 15 residues. This clone was detected only a few times. Its antigen is not known. Despite likely unrecorded immune exposures, the donors were nominally healthy at the time of sampling.

Study results and caveats: Presence/absence analyses supposed approximately even sequencing depth among donors. Follow-up analysis later connected one missense variant in DCLRE1C with trimming of TCR beta V- and J-genes.

The sample taken for sequencing was PBMCs. The gene calls are TRBV7-3 and TRBJ1-1; D might be TRBD1 (6 bases). This TCR was recovered from a middle-aged man in good health and CMV-seronegative. The CDR3 is CASSSQGTSVTEAFF. CDR3 nucleotides: TGTGCCAGCAGCTCCCAGGGGACCAGTGTCACTGAAGCTTTCTTT.